This TCR beta chain was identified in a study of cytomegalovirus exposure and HLA in healthy donors. The CDR3 has 17 amino acids. V shed 3 bases, J shed 0 bases, and the junction held 5 bases outside the gene matches. CDR1 and CDR2 from the germline V gene are MRHNA and SNTAGT. To note about this clone: Its matching antigen is unknown.

Study-level points and caveats: Several of the most significant clusters appeared linked to common viral pathogens, based on a later analysis. A missense variant in DCLRE1C was later tied to TCR beta V- and J-gene trimming. Later work showed greater clonal expansion in HLA-associated TCR beta chains than in equally common others.

Primers: 60 Vbeta forward and 13 Jbeta reverse. Sequenced by immunoSEQ multiplex PCR; TCRdb stores in-frame clones only, minus some. Across 180,000 or so clones, the top ten clones capture approximately 0.74% of the sample. This chain connects TRBV6-4 to TRBJ2-6; 7 bases match TRBD1. Sequences were obtained from PBMCs. This receptor was identified in a boy younger than 18 in good health and CMV-seronegative. The CDR3 bases are TGTGCCAGCAGTGAAGGGACAGTGAGCTCTGGGGCCAACGTCCTGACTTTC. This translates into CASSEGTVSSGANVLTF.